This T cell receptor (beta chain) emerged from a study of T cells in localized non-small cell lung cancer. Only in-frame clones appear in the TCRdb table, and some are missing; sequencing was by immunoSEQ multiplex PCR. The data contain about 11,000 clones, more than 85% of them singletons. Study outcomes and limitations: Researchers found a median approximately 57 of the top 100 tumor clones in adjacent lung. Of the tissues analyzed, uninvolved adjacent lung showed maximal T cell clonality, greater than tumor.

Comment on this clone: What it binds is not known.

Germline V lookup: CDR1 SSHAT, CDR2 FNYEAQ (reference sequence). This CDR3 has 15 residues. V lost 5 bases and J lost 5; bases outside the gene matches: 11. This clonotype originated in a male donor older than 55 with stage III lung adenocarcinoma. The source was peripheral blood, collected before any cancer treatment. This chain joins TRBV7-7 and TRBJ2-5; 7 bases match TRBD2. The DNA for the CDR3 is TGTGCCAGCAGCCACTCGACTAGCTTCAGGGAGACCCAGTACTTC. Residues: CASSHSTSFRETQYF.